The sequence of this T cell receptor beta chain was determined in a study of CD4 T cells in relation to SARS-CoV-2 and coronaviruses. Whole-study results and caveats: SARS-CoV-2-driven expansion was significantly weaker in crossreactive than monoreactive clones. According to naive versus memory sequencing, detected responses are memory recall, not newly primed.

Sequencing was performed with immunoSEQ multiplex PCR; in TCRdb, only in-frame clones are kept and a portion is missing. The sample shows 60,000 to 75,000 clones, 85% to 95% of them seen only once. Concerning this clone itself: Its specificity is not known.

CD4+ T cells from unexposed donors were obtained before the COVID-19 pandemic (2011-2018). Sequencing was carried out using naive CD4+ T cells from PBMCs. Stated subset: naive CD4+ T cells isolated by negative enrichment. This TCR came from a human donor in good health.

The CDR3 DNA is TGTGCCAGCAGTGCAGGCAACGCCAAAAACATTCAGTACTTC. It encodes CASSAGNAKNIQYF. The chain links TRBV7-3 to TRBJ2-4, with no clear D. CDR3 length: 14 residues. Trimming removed 6 bases from V and 1 base from J, with 10 bases in between. Germline CDR1 reads SGHTA; CDR2 reads FQGTGA.